The 22 T cell receptor beta chains below were found in one sample sequenced in a study of cytomegalovirus exposure and HLA in healthy donors. 13 Jbeta primers and 60 Vbeta primers were used for the PCR. Generated by immunoSEQ multiplex PCR, the TCRdb table keeps only in-frame clones and is missing some. This table has fewer than 120,000 clones, approximately 83% appearing once. The sequenced material came from PBMCs. All receptors derive from a man aged 40-49 years in good health and CMV-seronegative.

V usage is TRBV2 and J usage is TRBJ1-1, with 9 bases matching TRBD1. The CDR3 length is 14 residues. Germline CDR1 and CDR2: SNHLY and FYNNEI. V shed 4 bases and J 6 bases; nucleotides not matched to a gene: 6. The CDR3 loop is CASSGTGGAAEAFF. The CDR3 DNA follows: TGTGCCAGCAGTGGTACAGGGGGCGCGGCTGAAGCTTTCTTT.

This clone has more than one count but fewer than ten. This chain links TRBV10-3 with TRBJ2-7, with TRBD1 matching over 9 bases. CDR3 length: 14 residues. Germline loops: CDR1 ENHRY, CDR2 SYGVKD. V gave up 6 bases and J gave up 6 bases; unmatched junction bases: 9. The CDR3 DNA reads TGTGCCATCAGCAACCGGGACAGGGAGGGCGAGCAGTACTTC. This translates into CAISNRDREGEQYF.

The J gene is TRBJ1-5, the V gene TRBV7-8; 7 nucleotides align to TRBD1. This CDR3 contains 17 residues. With 5 bases clipped from V and 6 bases from J, the junction kept 16 bases outside the gene matches. Germline V gene sequence: CDR1 SGHVS, CDR2 FQNEAQ. DNA for the CDR3: TGTGCCAGCAGCAGGATCGGAGGGACAGCGGATGGTCAGCCCCAGCATTTT. It translates to CASSRIGGTADGQPQHF. Drawing the rest from reference TRBV7-8 and TRBJ1-5, the complete variable domain is GAGVSQSPRYKVAKRGQDVALRCDPISGHVSLFWYQQALGQGPEFLTYFQNEAQLDKSGLPSDRFFAERPEGSVSTLKIQRTQQEDSAVYLCASSRIGGTADGQPQHFGDGTRLSIL.

The V call is TRBV5-1, the J call TRBJ2-1; 7 bases align to TRBD1. Germline V gives CDR1 SGHRS, CDR2 YFSETQ. Trimming took 4 bases from V and 5 from J; bases not matched to a gene: 12. This CDR3 region has 16 residues. The CDR3 loop is CASSPKGAHTDNEQFF. The CDR3 nucleotides read TGCGCCAGCAGCCCAAAGGGGGCTCATACGGACAATGAGCAGTTCTTC.

This clone was counted a single time. The V gene is TRBV27, the J gene TRBJ1-1, with 7 bases identical to TRBD1. Germline CDR1 MNHEY, CDR2 SMNVEV (reference sequence). There are 13 residues in the CDR3. V was pared by 9 bases and J by 4 bases, with 8 bases of the junction left unmatched. For the CDR3, the DNA is TGTGCCAGTAACACACAGGGGACCACTGAAGCTTTCTTT. It is translated as CASNTQGTTEAFF.

The genes are TRBV5-6 and TRBJ1-2, with D possibly being TRBD1 (6 bases). The germline V gene has CDR1 SGHDT and CDR2 YYEEEE. This CDR3 is 17 amino acids long. V lost 4 bases, J lost 2 bases, and 21 bases lay in between. As DNA, the CDR3 is TGTGCCAGCAGCGTCGAACAGGGTGCCTCATTAAACTATGGCTACACCTTC. Translating it yields CASSVEQGASLNYGYTF.

This clone was observed once. The chain links TRBV30 to TRBJ1-6, with 8 bases aligning to TRBD1. CDR1 GTSNPN and CDR2 SVGIG come from the germline V gene (reference sequence). The ends lost 3 bases at V and 1 base at J; junction bases unmatched: 8. This CDR3 has 17 amino acids. CDR3 region: CAWRIDRGTSYNSPLHF. The DNA of the CDR3 is TGTGCCTGGAGAATTGACAGGGGAACATCCTATAATTCACCCCTCCACTTT.

The chain employs TRBV7-6 and TRBJ2-6; 10 nucleotides match TRBD1. Losses at the gene ends were 10 bases for V and 0 bases for J; bases not matched to a gene: 9. CDR1 and CDR2 from the germline V gene are SGHVS and FNYEAQ. CDR3 length: 17 residues. This CDR3 reads CATSMGQGTSGANVLTF. The CDR3 DNA reads TGTGCCACTTCCATGGGACAGGGGACCTCTGGGGCCAACGTCCTGACTTTC.

The rearrangement uses TRBV15 and TRBJ1-2, with 7 positions matching TRBD1. This CDR3 spans 16 amino acids. With V trimmed by 3 bases and J by 5 bases, 12 bases remained unmatched. From germline, CDR1 is LNHNV and CDR2 YYDKDF (reference sequence). In DNA, the CDR3 is TGTGCCACCAGCAGCGCGATGGCAGGGACAGTTTATGGCTACACCTTC. It translates to CATSSAMAGTVYGYTF.

The genes are TRBV5-6 and TRBJ2-5; D unresolved. With the DNA end fitting TRBJ2-7 better, the J assignment may be wrong. The CDR3 runs 14 residues. Germline CDR1 SGHDT, CDR2 YYEEEE. The DNA for the CDR3 is TGTGCCAGCAGCTTGGTGGGCCGACCCTACGAGCAGTACTTC. Amino acids: CASSLVGRPYEQYF.

The chain carries TRBV5-1 and TRBJ1-6; TRBD1 aligns across 9 bases. The CDR3 runs 15 residues. Germline V gene lookup returns CDR1 SGHRS and CDR2 YFSETQ. The V segment lost 0 bases and the J segment 9 bases; nucleotides outside the gene matches: 4. The CDR3 reads CASSLGRTGASPLHF. The DNA of the CDR3 is TGCGCCAGCAGCTTGGGTAGGACAGGGGCTTCACCCCTCCACTTT.

The chain recombines TRBV6-1 with TRBJ2-5; 8 bases align to TRBD1. The germline V gene has CDR1 MNHNS and CDR2 SASEGT. V lost 6 bases to trimming and J lost 2 bases; unmatched junction nucleotides: 2. The CDR3 length is 13 residues. DNA of the CDR3: TGTGCCAGCAGGAGGACAGGGCAAGAGACCCAGTACTTC. It encodes CASRRTGQETQYF.

On this clone itself: Other nucleotide sequences in the sample specify the same CDR3. V is TRBV30 and J is TRBJ1-4; weak D call: TRBD1 (5 bases). The germline V and J ends were trimmed by 5 bases and 8 bases, with 9 bases remaining between them. CDR1 and CDR2 (germline): GTSNPN, SVGIG (reference sequence). CDR3 length: 11 amino acids. CDR3 loop: CAWGAGEKLFF. CDR3 nucleotide sequence: TGTGCCTGGGGCGCAGGGGAAAAACTGTTTTTT.

The gene calls are TRBV25-1 and TRBJ1-2; no reliable D call. The length of the CDR3 is 13 residues. CDR1 MGHDK and CDR2 SYGVNS come from the germline V gene. The ends were cut back, 8 bases at V and 6 bases at J, with 16 bases in the middle. The CDR3 bases are TGTGCCAGCCGGGGAGGGTGGCAGAATGGCTACACCTTC. As protein: CASRGGWQNGYTF.

The V call is TRBV7-2, the J call TRBJ2-1; D possibly corresponds to TRBD2 (6 bases). This CDR3 is 14 amino acids long. V gave up 5 bases and J gave up 9 bases, with 17 bases separating them. The germline V gene has CDR1 SGHTA and CDR2 FQGNSA. In DNA form, the CDR3 reads TGTGCCAGCAGCCGTCTTGGGGGGACGGGTGAGCAGTTCTTC. It yields the protein CASSRLGGTGEQFF.

The chain links TRBV2 to TRBJ1-2; 9 bases map to TRBD1. Per the germline V gene, CDR1 is SNHLY and CDR2 is FYNNEI. The CDR3 consists of 15 residues. V gave up 8 bases and J gave up 6 bases; unmatched junction bases: 13. The CDR3 sequence is CASVGQGRTGDGYTF. The CDR3 nucleotides are TGTGCCAGCGTGGGACAGGGAAGGACTGGAGATGGCTACACCTTC.

This chain connects TRBV29-1 to TRBJ2-7, with 9 positions matching TRBD1. After removal of 6 bases from V and 5 bases from J, the junction contained 5 bases not matched to a gene. The CDR3 is made up of 12 amino acids. CDR1 and CDR2 from the germline V gene are SQVTM and ANQGSEA. The CDR3 spells CSVGQGFNEQYF. The CDR3 DNA reads as TGCAGCGTGGGACAGGGATTCAACGAGCAGTACTTC.

This clone has just one count. The chain couples TRBV19 to TRBJ1-6, with unresolved D. With 5 bases removed from V and 10 bases from J, the gap between germline ends came to 15 bases. Germline V gene lookup returns CDR1 LNHDA and CDR2 SQIVND (reference sequence). The CDR3 is 14 residues long. The chain's CDR3 is CASSARESSSPLHF. The CDR3 nucleotides read TGTGCCAGTAGTGCGAGGGAATCGAGCTCACCCCTCCACTTT.

The rearrangement uses TRBV7-2 and TRBJ2-5; D is ambiguous. Germline loops: CDR1 SGHTA, CDR2 FQGNSA. V was trimmed by 3 bases and J by 9 bases, leaving 17 bases between them. CDR3 length: 14 residues. The CDR3 is CASSFYEQSKAQYF. Here the CDR3 DNA reads TGTGCCAGCAGCTTCTACGAACAGTCAAAGGCCCAGTACTTC.

The V and J genes are TRBV6-5 and TRBJ2-6; D is perhaps TRBD2 (5 bases). This CDR3 is built from 14 residues. V was cut by 10 bases and J by 1 base, with 11 bases left in between. Germline CDR1 is MNHEY and CDR2 is SVGAGI. The CDR3 bases are TGTGCCACCGGGAAAGGATCTGGGGCCAACGTCCTGACTTTC. This codes for CATGKGSGANVLTF.

The chain couples TRBV6-5 to TRBJ1-1; D unclear. Germline values: CDR1 MNHEY, CDR2 SVGAGI. The germline V and J ends were trimmed by 0 bases and 4 bases, with 12 bases remaining between them. This CDR3 is 15 amino acids long. Here the CDR3 DNA reads TGTGCCAGCAGTTACTCGGAGGGTTTCGGCACTGAAGCTTTCTTT. Amino acids: CASSYSEGFGTEAFF.

This clone was counted only a few times. This rearrangement joins TRBV15 to TRBJ2-1, with D perhaps matching TRBD2 (6 bases). The V gene lost 5 bases and the J gene lost 9 bases, with 14 bases spanning the gap. Germline CDR1 LNHNV, CDR2 YYDKDF (reference sequence). The CDR3 totals 13 residues. The CDR3 region is CATSYSPGVEQFF. The CDR3 DNA follows: TGTGCCACCAGCTATTCTCCGGGGGTTGAGCAGTTCTTC.